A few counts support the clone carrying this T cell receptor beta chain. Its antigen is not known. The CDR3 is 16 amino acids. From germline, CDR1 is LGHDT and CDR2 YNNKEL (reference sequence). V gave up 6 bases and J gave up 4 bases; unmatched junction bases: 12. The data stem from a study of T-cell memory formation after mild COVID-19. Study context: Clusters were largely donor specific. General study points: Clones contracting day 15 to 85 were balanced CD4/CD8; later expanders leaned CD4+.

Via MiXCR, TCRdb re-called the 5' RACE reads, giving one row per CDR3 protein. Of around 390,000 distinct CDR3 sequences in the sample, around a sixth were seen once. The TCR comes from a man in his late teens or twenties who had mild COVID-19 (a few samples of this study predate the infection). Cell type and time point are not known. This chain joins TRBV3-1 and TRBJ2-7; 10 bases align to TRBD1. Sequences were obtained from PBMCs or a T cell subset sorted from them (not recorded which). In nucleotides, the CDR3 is TGTGCCAGCAGTTTGGAGGGACAGGGGATTGGTTACGAGCAGTACTTC. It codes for CASSLEGQGIGYEQYF.